This T cell receptor beta chain is drawn from a study of T cells in localized non-small cell lung cancer. Profiling relied on immunoSEQ multiplex PCR, and the TCRdb table lists in-frame clones only, not all of them. The sample records 9,500 to 15,000 clones, about 83% being singletons. This clone was observed a few times. Its antigen is unknown. Overall study results and limits: It remains possible that heterogeneity exists, since only one tumor region was sequenced. Longer overall survival accompanied higher blood T cell density. In adjacent lung appeared a median around 57 of the top 100 tumor clones.

This CDR3 is 12 amino acids long. Germline-derived CDR1 and CDR2 are SNHLY and FYNNEI. V shed 6 bases, J shed 12 bases, and the junction held 8 bases outside the gene matches. The gene calls are TRBV2 and TRBJ2-1; 7 bases match TRBD1. This clonotype originated in a male donor aged 60 or older with stage I lung adenocarcinoma. The sequencing here drew on peripheral blood, taken before any cancer treatment. The CDR3 bases are TGTGCCAGCAGACGACAGGGAGCATGGCAGTTCTTC. Its protein product is CASRRQGAWQFF.